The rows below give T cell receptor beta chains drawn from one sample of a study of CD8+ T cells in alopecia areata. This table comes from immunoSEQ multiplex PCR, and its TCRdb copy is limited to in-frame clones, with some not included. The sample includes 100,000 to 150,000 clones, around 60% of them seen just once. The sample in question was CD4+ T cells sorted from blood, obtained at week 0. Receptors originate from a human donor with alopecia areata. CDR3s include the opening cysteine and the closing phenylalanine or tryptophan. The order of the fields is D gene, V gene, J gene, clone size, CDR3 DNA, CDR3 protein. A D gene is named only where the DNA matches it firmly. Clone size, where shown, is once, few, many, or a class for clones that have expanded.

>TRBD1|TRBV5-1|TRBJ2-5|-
TGCGCCAGCAGCTCCGGGACAGCTAAAGAGACCCAGTACTTC
CASSSGTAKETQYF
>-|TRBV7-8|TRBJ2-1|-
TGTGCCAGCAGCTTAGAACCCTCCCAGAGGGCCTACAATGAGCAGTTCTTC
CASSLEPSQRAYNEQFF
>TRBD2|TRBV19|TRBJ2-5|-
TGTGCCAGTAGAGGGACTAGCGGGCGGCCAGGGACCCAGTACTTC
CASRGTSGRPGTQYF
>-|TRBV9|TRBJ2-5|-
TGTGCCAGCAGCCAGGGGTCTGTAGAAGGGGAGACCCAGTACTTC
CASSQGSVEGETQYF
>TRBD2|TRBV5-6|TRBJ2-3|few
TGTGCCAGCAGCCCGGCTCGGCTAGCGGCCACAGATACGCAGTATTTT
CASSPARLAATDTQYF
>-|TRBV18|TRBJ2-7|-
TGTGCCAGCTCACCACGGGTGGGCGAGCAGTACTTC
CASSPRVGEQYF
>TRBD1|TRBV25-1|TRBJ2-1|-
TGTGCCAGCGGGGAGGACAGGGGGGGAAACAATGAGCAGTTCTTC
CASGEDRGGNNEQFF
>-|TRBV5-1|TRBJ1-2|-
TGCGCCAGCAGCTTGGTAGCAGGGTCCGATGGCTACACCTTC
CASSLVAGSDGYTF
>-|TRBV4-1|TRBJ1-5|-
TGCGCCAGCAGCCCGAGGGGGAGCGATCAGCCCCAGCATTTT
CASSPRGSDQPQHF
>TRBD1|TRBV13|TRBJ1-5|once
TGTGCCAGCAGCTTTCGACAGGGGGCCAATCAGCCCCAGCATTTT
CASSFRQGANQPQHF
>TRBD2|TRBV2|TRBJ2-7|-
TGTGCCAGCAGTGTAGCGGGAGAGAACGAGCAGTACTTC
CASSVAGENEQYF
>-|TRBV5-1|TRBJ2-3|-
TGCGCCAGCAGCTTGAACGACTATCTTACGCAGTATTTT
CASSLNDYLTQYF
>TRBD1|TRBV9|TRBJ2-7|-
TGTGCCAGCAGCGTAGAAGGGACAGGGCAATCCTACGAGCAGTACTTC
CASSVEGTGQSYEQYF
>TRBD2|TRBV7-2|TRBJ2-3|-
TGTGCCAGCAGACAAAAACCCGGGACTAGCGGGAGTAGCACAGATACGCAGTATTTT
CASRQKPGTSGSSTDTQYF
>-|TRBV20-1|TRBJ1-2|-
TGCAGTGCTAAGGAGGCCTATGGCTACACCTTC
CSAKEAYGYTF
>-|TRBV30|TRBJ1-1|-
TGTGCCTGGAGGGATCTGACTGAAGCTTTCTTT
CAWRDLTEAFF
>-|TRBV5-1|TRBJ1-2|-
TGCGCCAGCAGCTACTTGGGTGGCTACACCTTC
CASSYLGGYTF
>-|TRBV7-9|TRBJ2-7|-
TGTGCCAGCAGCTTACAAACCGAGCAGTACTTC
CASSLQTEQYF
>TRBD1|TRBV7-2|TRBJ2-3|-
TGTGCCAGCAGCCAAGACAGGGCCCCCACAGATACGCAGTATTTT
CASSQDRAPTDTQYF
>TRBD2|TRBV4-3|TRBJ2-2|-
TGCGCCAGCAGCCAAGTTCGACTAGCCGTTAACACCGGGGAGCTGTTTTTT
CASSQVRLAVNTGELFF
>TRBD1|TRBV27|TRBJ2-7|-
TGTGCCAGCAGTTTACGAAGGGACAGCTCCTACGAGCAGTACTTC
CASSLRRDSSYEQYF
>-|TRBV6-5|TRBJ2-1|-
TGTGCCAGCAAGGCAGGGACCGGCAATGAGCAGTTCTTC
CASKAGTGNEQFF
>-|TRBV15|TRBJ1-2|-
TGTGCCACCAGCAGAGATTACGGCAGCCAGAACTATGGCTACACCTTC
CATSRDYGSQNYGYTF
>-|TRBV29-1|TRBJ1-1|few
TGCAGCGTTGATTGGGATTTTCAAGTAAACACTGAAGCTTTCTTT
CSVDWDFQVNTEAFF
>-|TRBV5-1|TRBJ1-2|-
TGCGCCAGCACCGAGACAGGTCCATTAGGCTACACCTTC
CASTETGPLGYTF
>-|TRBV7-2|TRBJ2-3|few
TGTGCCAGCAGCTTAGGGGTCGGTAGGGGGGATACGCAGTATTTT
CASSLGVGRGDTQYF
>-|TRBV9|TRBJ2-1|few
TGTGCCAGCAGCGTACGGGTCGGTGCCACCTACAATGAGCAGTTCTTC
CASSVRVGATYNEQFF
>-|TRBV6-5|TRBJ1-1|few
TGTGCCAGCAGTCGGTCGGACAGTGAAGCTTTCTTT
CASSRSDSEAFF
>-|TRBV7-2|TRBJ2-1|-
TGTGCCAGCAGCACCAGACAGGGAGGCGATGAGCAGTTCTTC
CASSTRQGGDEQFF
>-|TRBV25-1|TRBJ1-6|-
TGTGCCAGCAGTGAAGGGTTTACGGTTCGGGGGACACCCCTCCACTTT
CASSEGFTVRGTPLHF
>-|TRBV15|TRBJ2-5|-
TGTGCCACCAGAGGACGGACTCAAGAGACCCAGTACTTC
CATRGRTQETQYF
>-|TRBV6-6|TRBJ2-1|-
TGTGCCACCGACCCGCTTGGAACAGGGCGGGACGATGAGCAGTTCTTC
CATDPLGTGRDDEQFF
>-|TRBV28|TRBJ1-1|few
TGTGCCAGCAGTTTGGGTACAGTCTACACTGAAGCTTTCTTT
CASSLGTVYTEAFF
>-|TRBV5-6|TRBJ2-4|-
TGTGCCAGCAGCTTTGGGGCCGCAGGGTTAGCCAAAAACATTCAGTACTTC
CASSFGAAGLAKNIQYF
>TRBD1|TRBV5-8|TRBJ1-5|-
TGTGCCAGCAGCTACGGGACAGGGAGTGGCCAGCCCCAGCATTTT
CASSYGTGSGQPQHF
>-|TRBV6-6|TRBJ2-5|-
TGTGCCAGCACACTACAGGCCCAAGAGACCCAGTACTTC
CASTLQAQETQYF
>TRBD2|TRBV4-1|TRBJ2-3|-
TGCGCCAGCAGCCAAGGCCGGGACTACTTCACAGATACGCAGTATTTT
CASSQGRDYFTDTQYF
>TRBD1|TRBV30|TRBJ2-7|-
TGTGCCTGGAGTCCCCCGCGGAGTTGGCCAGGGGGCAACGAGCAGTACTTC
CAWSPPRSWPGGNEQYF
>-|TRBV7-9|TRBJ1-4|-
TGTGCCAGCAGCCCCACGGGTGGGGATGAAAAACTGTTTTTT
CASSPTGGDEKLFF
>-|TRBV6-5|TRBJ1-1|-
TGTGCCAGCAGTTACGCGGGCTACACTGAAGCTTTCTTT
CASSYAGYTEAFF